The 21 T cell receptor beta chains given below trace back to one sample, sequenced in a study of shared clonotypes between healthy human individuals. As defined, naive CD8 cells were CD45RO-negative and positively selected for CCR7, with terminally differentiated effector memory CD45RA+ cells excluded. TCRdb keeps only in-frame clones here, not all; method: immunoSEQ multiplex PCR. The table lists around 1.9 million clones, about 93% of them singletons. The specimen sequenced was naive CD8+ T cells from PBMCs. Receptors originate from a man aged 18 to 29 in good health. Some clones in this sample may be carry-over from other donors' samples.

V and J are TRBV10-2 and TRBJ2-2; D unclear. The CDR3 sequence is 10 residues long. Germline loops: CDR1 WSHSY, CDR2 SAAADI. V lost 7 bases, J lost 6 bases, and 3 bases lay in between. In nucleotides, the CDR3 is TGCGCCAGCAAAGCCGGGGAGCTGTTTTTT. This codes for CASKAGELFF.

V usage is TRBV7-3 and J usage is TRBJ2-1, with 7 bases matching TRBD2. Germline values: CDR1 SGHTA, CDR2 FQGTGA. The CDR3 extends over 15 amino acids. V lost 2 bases, J lost 10 bases, and 11 bases stayed unmatched. The CDR3 nucleotides read TGTGCCAGCAGCTTACGGGGCGGGAGCATTCGAGAGCAGTTCTTC. Its protein is CASSLRGGSIREQFF.

The CDR3 sequence is CATSVERDRANEKLFF. The CDR3 nucleotides are TGTGCCACCAGCGTTGAAAGGGACAGGGCGAATGAAAAACTGTTTTTT. The chain recombines TRBV15 with TRBJ1-4; the match to TRBD1 covers 9 bases. Germline CDR1 and CDR2: LNHNV and YYDKDF (reference sequence). The CDR3 is 16 amino acids. J was trimmed by 5 bases and V by 5 bases; bases with no gene match: 9.

V is TRBV4-2 and J is TRBJ2-7; D gene ambiguous. Trimming pared 5 bases from V and 6 bases from J, leaving 20 bases between. Germline V lookup: CDR1 LGHNA, CDR2 YNFKEQ. This CDR3 region has 15 residues. The CDR3 nucleotides are TGTGCCAGCAGCGAGAGCCCCCCCTTGATTGGCGAGCAGTACTTC. Protein product: CASSESPPLIGEQYF.

This sequence joins TRBV2 and TRBJ2-7; the D is unclear. The CDR3 is 15 residues long. The V end was cut by 4 bases, the J end by 1 base, with 14 bases between. Germline-derived CDR1 and CDR2 are SNHLY and FYNNEI. The CDR3 sequence is CASSAADLGSYEQYF. In DNA, the CDR3 is TGTGCCAGCAGTGCGGCCGACTTGGGTTCCTACGAGCAGTACTTC.

The chain recombines TRBV7-9 with TRBJ2-1; weak D call: TRBD2 (5 bases). Per germline, CDR1 SEHNR and CDR2 FQNEAQ (reference sequence). The CDR3 is 12 amino acids. The CDR3 nucleotides are TGTGCGGGGAGAGCCCCCCTTGGGGAGCAGTTCTTC. This encodes CAGRAPLGEQFF.

This clone occurred a few times. The chain combines TRBV10-3 with TRBJ1-1; no firm D call. Germline V gene data show CDR1 as ENHRY and CDR2 as SYGVKD. The V end was cut by 7 bases, the J end by 0 bases, with 12 bases between. The CDR3 has 14 amino acids. The CDR3 here is CAIMPRAVNTEAFF. CDR3 nucleotides: TGTGCCATCATGCCAAGGGCAGTGAACACTGAAGCTTTCTTT.

As regards this clone: In the same sample, other DNA sequences code for this CDR3. The chain is built from TRBV2 and TRBJ2-1, with 7 positions matching TRBD2. V shed 6 bases, J shed 2 bases, and the junction held 7 bases outside the gene matches. Germline CDR1 and CDR2: SNHLY and FYNNEI. The CDR3 runs to 15 residues. CDR3 sequence (DNA): TGTGCCAGCAGCCCTGGGCTAGCGGCCTACAATGAGCAGTTCTTC. It codes for CASSPGLAAYNEQFF.

This chain uses TRBV5-1 with TRBJ2-3; maybe TRBD2 (6 bases). There are 16 residues in the CDR3. Per the germline V gene, CDR1 is SGHRS and CDR2 is YFSETQ. Trimming pared 4 bases from V and 1 base from J, leaving 16 bases between. The CDR3 reads CASSAPIAGRTDTQYF. As DNA, the CDR3 is TGCGCCAGCAGCGCCCCCATCGCGGGGCGCACAGATACGCAGTATTTT.

This chain connects TRBV29-1 to TRBJ2-2; no reliable D call. Germline loops: CDR1 SQVTM, CDR2 ANQGSEA. CDR3 length equals 11 residues. Trimming pared 7 bases from V and 3 bases from J, leaving 6 bases between. The CDR3 coding sequence is TGCAGCGCCGAACACACCGGGGAGCTGTTTTTT. This gives the protein CSAEHTGELFF.

A note on this clone: The same CDR3 arises from other DNA sequences in this sample as well. The V call is TRBV27, the J call TRBJ1-1; D is possibly TRBD1 (5 bases). Germline CDR1 is MNHEY and CDR2 is SMNVEV (reference sequence). V dropped 5 bases and J dropped 2 bases, with 12 bases sitting between them. The CDR3 runs to 14 residues. The CDR3 reads CASSPRGVNTEAFF. The CDR3, as DNA: TGTGCCAGCAGTCCAAGAGGGGTCAACACTGAAGCTTTCTTT.

This rearrangement joins TRBV28 to TRBJ1-2; the D is unclear. Germline CDR1 and CDR2: MDHEN and SYDVKM. This CDR3 has 17 amino acids. Trimming took 1 base from V and 6 from J, leaving 21 bases between them. The CDR3 spells CASSLLYQETPSHGYTF. The CDR3 DNA reads TGTGCCAGCAGTTTATTGTATCAGGAGACTCCCAGCCATGGCTACACCTTC.

This clone was seen only a few times. The chain couples TRBV30 to TRBJ1-1; D ambiguous. V lost 5 bases to trimming and J lost 7 bases, with 11 bases between them. The germline V gene encodes CDR1 GTSNPN and CDR2 SVGIG (reference sequence). This CDR3 comprises 11 residues. The CDR3 DNA sequence: TGTGCCTGGTCCATGACCCGTGAAGCTTTCTTT. Protein sequence: CAWSMTREAFF.

This clone showed up just once. The V call is TRBV11-1, the J call TRBJ2-3; 9 nucleotides match TRBD2. Looked up from germline, CDR1 is SGHAT and CDR2 is FQDESV (reference sequence). The CDR3 loop spans 18 amino acids. The trim removed 0 bases at V and 0 bases at J, leaving 7 bases unmatched. Here the CDR3 DNA reads TGTGCCAGCAGCTTAGCGCCTGGACTAGCGCCTAGCACAGATACGCAGTATTTT. Translating gives CASSLAPGLAPSTDTQYF.

This chain connects TRBV2 to TRBJ2-7; 9 bases align to TRBD2. Unmatched junction bases numbered 4, after V lost 2 bases and J lost 2 bases. The CDR3 runs to 15 residues. Germline-derived CDR1 and CDR2 are SNHLY and FYNNEI. The CDR3 sequence: CASSETGGRAYEQYF. The CDR3 DNA reads as TGTGCCAGCAGTGAAACCGGCGGGAGGGCCTACGAGCAGTACTTC.

The rearrangement uses TRBV4-1 and TRBJ2-5, with 9 bases aligning to TRBD1. The V and J ends lost 4 bases and 4 bases, in that order; junction bases with no gene match: 13. CDR1 MGHRA and CDR2 YSYEKL come from the germline V gene. This CDR3 is 17 amino acids long. In nucleotides, the CDR3 is TGCGCCAGCAGCCTTTCGGGGACAGGGTCAGACTCAGAGACCCAGTACTTC. Protein: CASSLSGTGSDSETQYF.

This clone appeared once. The V and J genes are TRBV14 and TRBJ2-7, with 9 positions matching TRBD1. V lost 5 bases and J lost 5; bases outside the gene matches: 7. Germline V CDR1 and CDR2: SGHDN, FVKESK. CDR3 length equals 14 residues. The CDR3 sequence is CASSLARDRDEQYF. In DNA form, the CDR3 reads TGTGCCAGCAGCTTAGCCCGGGACAGGGACGAGCAGTACTTC.

With regard to this clone: The sample has other DNA sequences that encode this CDR3 too. As DNA, the CDR3 is TGTGCCATCAGCTGGGGATCTGGGGCCAACGTCCTGACTTTC. Its protein is CAISWGSGANVLTF. The V and J genes are TRBV10-3 and TRBJ2-6; D unclear. The CDR3 extends over 14 amino acids. The V end was cut by 6 bases, the J end by 1 base, with 7 bases between. Germline V CDR1 and CDR2: ENHRY, SYGVKD.

The CDR3 region is CASSEVNSLPFYEQYF. In nucleotides, the CDR3 is TGTGCCAGCAGTGAAGTGAACAGCTTGCCTTTCTACGAGCAGTACTTC. The chain joins TRBV6-1 to TRBJ2-7; D gene unclear. V was cut by 1 base and J by 3 bases, with 16 bases left in between. This CDR3 has 16 residues. Per the germline V gene, CDR1 is MNHNS and CDR2 is SASEGT.

The V call is TRBV6-1, the J call TRBJ2-1; D is uncertain. Germline CDR1 is MNHNS and CDR2 is SASEGT. V dropped 4 bases and J dropped 8 bases, with 6 bases sitting between them. The CDR3 consists of 11 residues. CDR3 in DNA: TGTGCCAGCAGTGCCGGATATGAGCAGTTCTTC. Protein sequence: CASSAGYEQFF.

This sequence joins TRBV7-6 and TRBJ2-4; 7 positions match TRBD2. Germline V gene data show CDR1 as SGHVS and CDR2 as FNYEAQ. CDR3 length equals 19 residues. J gave up 0 bases and V 1 base, and 12 bases lay outside the gene matches. DNA of the CDR3: TGTGCCAGCAGCTTAGGGCGGGAGCGCGGACCACTAGCCAAAAACATTCAGTACTTC. It is translated as CASSLGRERGPLAKNIQYF.